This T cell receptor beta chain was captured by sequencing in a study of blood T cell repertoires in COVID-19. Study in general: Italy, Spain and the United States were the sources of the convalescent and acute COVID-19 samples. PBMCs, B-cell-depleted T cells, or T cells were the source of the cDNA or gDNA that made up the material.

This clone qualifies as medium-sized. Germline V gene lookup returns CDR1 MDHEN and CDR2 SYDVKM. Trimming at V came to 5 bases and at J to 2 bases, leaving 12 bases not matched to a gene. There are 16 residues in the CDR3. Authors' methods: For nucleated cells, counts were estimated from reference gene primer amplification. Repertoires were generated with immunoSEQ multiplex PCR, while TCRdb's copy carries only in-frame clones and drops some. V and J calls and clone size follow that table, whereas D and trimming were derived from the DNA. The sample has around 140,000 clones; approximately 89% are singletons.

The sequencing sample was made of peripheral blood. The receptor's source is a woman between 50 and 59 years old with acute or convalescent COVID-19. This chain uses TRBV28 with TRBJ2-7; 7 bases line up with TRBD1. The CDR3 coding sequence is TGTGCCAGCAGTCGACCCCGGGACAGCGATACCTACGAGCAGTACTTC. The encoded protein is CASSRPRDSDTYEQYF. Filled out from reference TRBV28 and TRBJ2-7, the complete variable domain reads DVKVTQSSRYLVKRTGEKVFLECVQDMDHENMFWYRQDPGLGLRLIYFSYDVKMKEKGDIPEGYSVSREKKERFSLILESASTNQTSMYLCASSRPRDSDTYEQYFGPGTRLTVT.